A single sample is the source of the 9 T cell receptor beta chains below, sequenced in a study of response to subunit inactivated influenza vaccine. TCRdb used MiXCR to reprocess the RT-PCR reads, holding one entry per CDR3 protein. The sample lists about 800,000 distinct CDR3 sequences; about 20% were seen once. The specimen was PBMCs from blood, collected 5 to 6 days after vaccination. All receptors come from a man aged 50 to 59 who received an inactivated influenza vaccine.

This clonotype appeared once. The CDR3 sequence: CASSLFRDIQYF. The CDR3 region has the DNA TGTGCCAGCAGTTTATTCAGAGACATTCAGTACTTC. The rearrangement joins TRBV28 to TRBJ2-4; D is ambiguous. Germline CDR1 and CDR2: MDHEN and SYDVKM. Trimming took off 1 base at V and 8 bases at J, with 6 bases between the two ends. This CDR3 comprises 12 residues.

The chain combines TRBV7-9 with TRBJ1-6, with a tentative D call TRBD1 (5 bases). Germline loops: CDR1 SEHNR, CDR2 FQNEAQ (reference sequence). The CDR3 contains 16 residues. V lost 5 bases and J 5 bases, leaving 16 bases between the germline ends. CDR3 sequence reads: CASSAKPGLNNSPLHF. The DNA for the CDR3 is TGTGCCAGCAGCGCAAAACCGGGACTAAATAATTCACCCCTCCACTTT.

This clonotype was recorded a few times. The chain uses TRBV12-3 or TRBV12-4 and TRBJ1-2, with D perhaps matching TRBD1 (6 bases). CDR3 length: 15 residues. Trimming took 0 bases from V and 4 from J, leaving 12 bases between them. Written as DNA, the CDR3 is TGTGCCAGCAGTTTAGCCCGGACAGCGAGCTATGGCTACACCTTC. Translating gives CASSLARTASYGYTF.

In this sample, this clonotype turned up a few times. The chain is built from TRBV27 and TRBJ2-7, with D tentatively TRBD2 (5 bases). The CDR3 has 15 residues. The V and J ends lost 6 bases and 4 bases respectively, with 19 bases between them. Germline CDR1 reads MNHEY; CDR2 reads SMNVEV (reference sequence). In nucleotides, the CDR3 is TGTGCCAGCAGACCCTTGAGAGGGCCTAATTACGAGCAGTACTTC. It encodes CASRPLRGPNYEQYF.

A few counts support this clonotype. V and J are TRBV4-2 and TRBJ2-5; 8 bases are a match to TRBD2. J gave up 5 bases and V 1 base, and 6 bases lay outside the gene matches. CDR3 length: 15 amino acids. The germline CDR1 and CDR2 sequences are LGHNA and YNFKEQ. The CDR3 coding sequence is TGTGCCAGCAGCCAAGGTACGACTAGCGTCGAGACCCAGTACTTC. It translates to CASSQGTTSVETQYF.

This clonotype was detected only a few times. CDR3: CASSLVGRFAGETQYF. The CDR3 region has the DNA TGTGCCAGCAGCTTAGTGGGACGCTTCGCCGGGGAGACCCAGTACTTC. The chain employs TRBV7-2 and TRBJ2-5; D may match TRBD1 or TRBD2 (5 bases each). Trimming shortened V by 1 base and J by 5 bases, and 17 bases separated the two germline ends. CDR1 is SGHTA, CDR2 FQGNSA, per germline. The CDR3 loop spans 16 amino acids. Full variable domain (outside the CDR3, taken from reference TRBV7-2 and TRBJ2-5): GAGVSQSPSNKVTEKGKDVELRCDPISGHTALYWYRQSLGQGLEFLIYFQGNSAPDKSGLPSDRFSAERTGGSVSTLTIQRTQQEDSAVYLCASSLVGRFAGETQYFGPGTRLLVL.

This clonotype was detected only a few times. The chain has TRBV12-3 or TRBV12-4 and TRBJ1-1; TRBD1 is a possible D gene (6 bases). V was cut by 6 bases and J by 5 bases, with 16 bases left in between. The CDR3 runs 14 residues. Here the CDR3 reads CASRSTGGETEAFF. For the CDR3, the DNA is TGTGCCAGCAGGTCGACAGGAGGGGAAACTGAAGCTTTCTTT.

This sequence joins TRBV29-1 and TRBJ1-5; D is unresolved. CDR3 length: 13 amino acids. The V gene lost 4 bases and the J gene lost 1 base, with 8 bases spanning the gap. The germline gives CDR1 SQVTM, CDR2 ANQGSEA. Here the CDR3 reads CSVAGGSNQPQHF. DNA of the CDR3: TGCAGCGTTGCGGGTGGCAGCAATCAGCCCCAGCATTTT.

There are a few counts of this clonotype. One junction end does not reproduce the germline sequence, and a read error may be involved. The V gene is TRBV20-1, the J gene TRBJ2-1; 7 nucleotides match TRBD1. CDR3 size: 15 residues. CDR1 and CDR2 (germline): DFQATT, SNEGSKA (reference sequence). CDR3 protein: CSARTSGQPVDEQFF. The DNA for the CDR3 is TGCAGTGCTAGAACCTCGGGACAGCCTGTGGATGAGCAGTTTTTC.